This T cell receptor (beta chain) was sequenced for a study of T cell responses to AZD1222 COVID-19 vaccine. Study results and limitations: Clonal diversity may have been underestimated in mostly white British donors.

Germline lookup yields CDR1 SGDLS and CDR2 YYNGEE. V dropped 4 bases and J dropped 5 bases, with 20 bases sitting between them. This CDR3 spans 16 amino acids. About this clone itself: The antigen is unknown.

TCRdb keeps only in-frame clones here, not all; method: immunoSEQ multiplex PCR. The repertoire holds 90,000 to 140,000 clones, with over 80% as singletons. V gene TRBV9 combines with J gene TRBJ2-3; D is possibly TRBD2 (5 bases). The input for sequencing was peripheral blood, taken on day 0 of AZD1222 vaccination. The receptor comes from an adult in good health. CDR3 region: CASSQRPPGSRDTQYF. CDR3 nucleotides: TGTGCCAGCAGCCAGCGCCCTCCGGGGTCCCGAGATACGCAGTATTTT.